One sample yielded the 10 T cell receptor beta chains listed below, sequenced in a study of chemoradiotherapy in HPV16-positive cancers. TCRdb's copy holds only in-frame clones and misses some; the assay was immunoSEQ multiplex PCR. The sample holds 8,500 to 9,000 clones, approximately 79% seen once. This material was collected from a patient who underwent chemoradiotherapy. Receptor source: a human donor with HPV-associated anogenital cancer.

The chain has TRBV20-1 and TRBJ1-1; TRBD1 matches 8 bases. CDR3 length: 11 residues. Germline CDR1 is DFQATT and CDR2 is SNEGSKA (reference sequence). As DNA, the CDR3 is TGCAGAGTAGACAGGGGCACTGAAGCTTTCTTT. Translation: CRVDRGTEAFF.

DNA of the CDR3: TGCGCCAGCAGCTTTGAAGCTACCAATGAGCAGTTCTTC. Translating it yields CASSFEATNEQFF. The J gene is TRBJ2-1, the V gene TRBV5-1; D remains ambiguous. Germline CDR1 SGHRS, CDR2 YFSETQ. The CDR3 is made up of 13 amino acids. With 2 bases removed from V and 6 bases from J, the gap between germline ends came to 9 bases.

The chain joins TRBV28 to TRBJ1-4; D possibly corresponds to TRBD1 (5 bases). The CDR3 consists of 15 residues. Germline V lookup: CDR1 MDHEN, CDR2 SYDVKM. Trimming took 4 bases from V and 5 from J, leaving 14 bases between them. This CDR3 is CASSSPGRLNEKLFF. As DNA, the CDR3 is TGTGCCAGCAGTTCACCGGGACGGCTAAATGAAAAACTGTTTTTT.

The V call is TRBV6-5, the J call TRBJ2-2; 7 nucleotides agree with TRBD2. Trimming cost V 2 bases and J 6 bases; bases outside gene matches: 3. The CDR3 length is 14 residues. Germline V gene sequence: CDR1 MNHEY, CDR2 SVGAGI. CDR3 region: CASSYPGRAGELFF. The CDR3 DNA reads TGTGCCAGCAGTTACCCAGGGAGGGCCGGGGAGCTGTTTTTT.

The chain joins TRBV6-1 to TRBJ2-7; a weak D match, TRBD1 (6 bases). The CDR3 consists of 20 residues. From germline, CDR1 is MNHNS and CDR2 SASEGT. The germline V and J ends were trimmed by 0 bases and 4 bases, with 28 bases remaining between them. CDR3 DNA sequence: TGTGCCAGCAGTGAAGCGCTATTATTACAGGGTCCTCGACGGGAATACGAGCAGTACTTC. It codes for CASSEALLLQGPRREYEQYF.

V and J are TRBV5-1 and TRBJ2-5; 7 bases fit TRBD2. The V gene end was trimmed by 3 bases and the J gene end by 3 bases; junction bases not matched to a gene: 11. The CDR3 consists of 16 residues. Germline V gives CDR1 SGHRS, CDR2 YFSETQ. CDR3 DNA: TGCGCCAGCAGCTATCCTTATGGGACTACCAAAGAGACCCAGTACTTC. It is translated as CASSYPYGTTKETQYF.

The chain couples TRBV5-6 to TRBJ1-2; no definite D call. Germline V CDR1 and CDR2: SGHDT, YYEEEE. The V and J ends lost 0 bases and 5 bases respectively, with 8 bases between them. This CDR3 contains 13 residues. The CDR3 sequence: CASSLGTGYGYTF. CDR3 coding DNA: TGTGCCAGCAGCTTGGGGACGGGTTATGGCTACACCTTC.

The V gene is TRBV7-2, the J gene TRBJ2-1; possible D gene TRBD1, 5 bases. The V end lost 0 bases, the J end lost 4 bases, and 10 bases lay between the germline ends. Germline-derived CDR1 and CDR2 are SGHTA and FQGNSA. The CDR3 covers 15 residues. The CDR3 is CASSLAVGPYNEQFF. CDR3 DNA sequence: TGTGCCAGCAGCTTAGCGGTGGGGCCGTACAATGAGCAGTTCTTC.

This clone was seen a handful of times. This chain uses TRBV15 with TRBJ2-5, with D unclear. Germline V CDR1 and CDR2: LNHNV, YYDKDF (reference sequence). This CDR3 has 14 amino acids. V was shortened by 5 bases and J by 2 bases, with 12 bases between the two germline ends. The CDR3 region has the DNA TGTGCCACCAGCGGTGGTACTGCTCAAGAGACCCAGTACTTC. This sequence encodes CATSGGTAQETQYF.

This chain joins TRBV6-6 and TRBJ1-2, with D possibly matching TRBD1 (5 bases). Looked up from germline, CDR1 is MNHNY and CDR2 is SVGAGI (reference sequence). CDR3 length equals 15 residues. Trimming left V 5 bases short and J 2 bases short, with 15 bases between. The DNA of the CDR3 is TGTGCCAGCAGTCAGAGAGCGGGGGTCAACTATGGCTACACCTTC. It yields the protein CASSQRAGVNYGYTF.